These 22 T cell receptor beta chains originate from one sample sequenced in a study of regulatory T cells in long-lasting Graves disease. CDR3-region Arm-PCR and iRepertoire HTBI primers produced the TCR beta libraries. TCRdb reprocessed the multiplex PCR reads via MiXCR and lists one record per CDR3 protein. The data hold about 430,000 distinct CDR3 sequences, with 15% observed a single time. Time point specified: newly diagnosed GD, antithyroid drugs for less than 3 months. TCR sequences were obtained from RNA taken from PBMCs. The sample was also linked to a second study, of T cells in Graves' hyperthyroidism and ophthalmopathy.

The sample here was peripheral blood mononuclear cells (PBMCs), taken at new diagnosis, from a patient treated with antithyroid drugs. The receptors derive from a woman aged 40-49 years with Graves disease.

This clonotype was recorded a few times. CDR3 DNA sequence: TGTGCCACCAGTGATTTGGGGACAGGGTCGACAGATACGCAGTATTTT. Amino acid sequence: CATSDLGTGSTDTQYF. J is TRBJ2-3 and V is TRBV24-1, with 9 bases fitting TRBD1. The CDR3 length is 16 residues. V trimming: 0 bases; J trimming: 3 bases; junction bases outside the gene matches: 3. From germline, CDR1 is KGHDR and CDR2 SFDVKD.

This clonotype was detected ten times or more. This chain connects TRBV14 to TRBJ1-3, with TRBD1 matching over 7 bases. The V gene end was trimmed by 0 bases and the J gene end by 0 bases; junction bases not matched to a gene: 11. The CDR3 length is 19 residues. Germline assignment: CDR1 SGHDN and CDR2 FVKESK. CDR3 nucleotide sequence: TGTGCCAGCAGCCAAGACCCGGGACAGTCGCCCCACTCTGGAAACACCATATATTTT. Its translation is CASSQDPGQSPHSGNTIYF.

This clonotype occurred many times. The rearrangement links TRBV5-1 to TRBJ1-1; TRBD1 agrees at 9 bases. CDR3 length: 14 residues. CDR1 is SGHRS, CDR2 YFSETQ, per germline. V was pared by 5 bases and J by 5 bases, with 7 bases of the junction left unmatched. CDR3 bases: TGCGCCAGCAGAGCGGGACAGGGTGGAACTGAAGCTTTCTTT. This gives the protein CASRAGQGGTEAFF.

A few counts support this clonotype. The J gene is TRBJ2-5, the V gene TRBV5-1; 9 nucleotides agree with TRBD1. CDR1 is SGHRS and CDR2 is YFSETQ in the germline V gene. Unmatched junction bases numbered 2, after V lost 0 bases and J lost 5 bases. This CDR3 region has 14 residues. The CDR3 DNA sequence: TGCGCCAGCAGCTTGGGGGACAGGGCTGAGACCCAGTACTTC. Translating gives CASSLGDRAETQYF.

On this clonotype: A clone one base away is much larger, so this may be a read error. This chain joins TRBV7-2 and TRBJ2-5; 7 bases align to TRBD1. Germline values: CDR1 SGHTA, CDR2 FQGNSA. The CDR3 consists of 16 residues. CDR3 bases: TGTGCCAGCAGCCGCGGTTTGGGACAGATAGAAGAGACCCGGTACTTC. This sequence encodes CASSRGLGQIEETRYF.

V and J are TRBV5-4 and TRBJ2-3; TRBD2 aligns across 9 bases. The germline V gene encodes CDR1 SGHNT and CDR2 YYREEE (reference sequence). The CDR3 is made up of 17 amino acids. After removal of 4 bases from V and 1 base from J, the junction contained 10 bases not matched to a gene. CDR3 region: CASSVLLAGVGTDTQYF. The CDR3 DNA reads TGTGCCAGCAGCGTACTACTAGCGGGTGTGGGCACAGATACGCAGTATTTT.

CDR3 residues: CASSVVAGGWGGEQFF. CDR3 coding DNA: TGTGCCAGCAGCGTAGTCGCGGGAGGTTGGGGAGGTGAGCAGTTCTTC. The V gene is TRBV9, the J gene TRBJ2-1, with 8 bases that match TRBD2. Germline V gene sequence: CDR1 SGDLS, CDR2 YYNGEE. There are 16 residues in the CDR3. V shed 0 bases, J shed 9 bases, and the junction held 11 bases outside the gene matches.

This clonotype was counted ten times or more. The chain has TRBV27 and TRBJ2-6; 7 bases are a match to TRBD1. The junction had 8 bases not matched to a gene; V was cut back by 3 bases and J by 0 bases. The germline V gene encodes CDR1 MNHEY and CDR2 SMNVEV (reference sequence). This CDR3 region has 18 residues. The CDR3 nucleotides are TGTGCCAGCAGTTTCGGTGACAGGGCGACCTCTGGGGCCAACGTCCTGACTTTC. Its protein product is CASSFGDRATSGANVLTF.

There are many counts of this clonotype. The chain recombines TRBV6-5 with TRBJ2-5; D remains ambiguous. The CDR3 runs 12 residues. Per germline, CDR1 MNHEY and CDR2 SVGAGI. V was trimmed by 3 bases and J by 7 bases, leaving 9 bases between them. The CDR3 here is CASSYPWGTQYF. The CDR3 DNA is TGTGCCAGCAGTTATCCCTGGGGGACCCAGTACTTC.

This clonotype was counted only a few times. J is TRBJ2-1 and V is TRBV7-9, with 8 bases identical to TRBD2. The V gene end was trimmed by 4 bases and the J gene end by 6 bases; junction bases not matched to a gene: 11. There are 16 residues in the CDR3. Per the germline V gene, CDR1 is SEHNR and CDR2 is FQNEAQ (reference sequence). As DNA, the CDR3 is TGTGCCAGCAGCTGGTCGTCGGGAGGGCCCGGCAATGAGCAGTTCTTC. Translating it yields CASSWSSGGPGNEQFF.

This chain connects TRBV5-1 to TRBJ2-5; D gene unclear. The CDR3 consists of 12 residues. CDR1 SGHRS and CDR2 YFSETQ come from the germline V gene. V gave up 4 bases and J gave up 5 bases, with 9 bases separating them. The CDR3 DNA follows: TGCGCCAGCAGCCTCCATGAGGAGACCCAGTACTTC. Translating it yields CASSLHEETQYF.

The table lists this clonotype with many counts. This rearrangement joins TRBV11-3 to TRBJ2-3; D remains ambiguous. CDR3 length: 16 residues. V lost 0 bases, J lost 2 bases, and 12 bases lay in between. Looked up from germline, CDR1 is SGHNT and CDR2 is YENEEA. DNA for the CDR3: TGTGCCAGCAGCTTAGATTCCGGACCTAACACAGATACGCAGTATTTT. Amino acids: CASSLDSGPNTDTQYF.

Ten or more counts support this clonotype. The J gene is TRBJ2-2, the V gene TRBV28; maybe TRBD2 (6 bases). The CDR3 has 16 residues. Looked up from germline, CDR1 is MDHEN and CDR2 is SYDVKM. With 8 bases removed from V and 8 bases from J, the gap between germline ends came to 24 bases. CDR3 DNA sequence: TGTGCCAGCGTTCTGGGCGGCGGGGCCGACGGGGGGGAGCTGTTTTTT. Translation: CASVLGGGADGGELFF.

There are many counts of this clonotype. The rearrangement joins TRBV28 to TRBJ2-7; D gene unclear. The CDR3 spans 13 residues. Looked up from germline, CDR1 is MDHEN and CDR2 is SYDVKM. V lost 6 bases, J lost 6 bases, and 15 bases lay in between. The DNA of the CDR3 is TGTGCCAGCAGAACTGACCCGGCTGGCGAGCAGTACTTC. Protein product: CASRTDPAGEQYF.

The V gene is TRBV27, the J gene TRBJ1-2, with unresolved D. V was cut by 5 bases and J by 6 bases, with 16 bases left in between. Per the germline V gene, CDR1 is MNHEY and CDR2 is SMNVEV (reference sequence). This CDR3 spans 14 amino acids. The CDR3: CASSIDGSNHGYTF. The CDR3 DNA reads as TGTGCCAGCAGTATAGACGGGTCAAACCATGGCTACACCTTC.

This clonotype was seen at least ten times. The chain joins TRBV6-1 to TRBJ1-1; D call uncertain. The V end was cut by 2 bases, the J end by 0 bases, with 7 bases between. In germline, CDR1 is MNHNS, CDR2 SASEGT. This CDR3 spans 14 amino acids. CDR3 nucleotides: TGTGCCAGCAGTGAACAATACCTGAACACTGAAGCTTTCTTT. Translation: CASSEQYLNTEAFF.

This chain connects TRBV6-1 to TRBJ2-3; TRBD1 might be the D (6 bases). Germline V CDR1 and CDR2: MNHNS, SASEGT. The V end lost 5 bases, the J end lost 5 bases, and 20 bases lay between the germline ends. The CDR3 covers 16 residues. Here the CDR3 DNA reads TGTGCCAGCAGTCTCAGGGGCCACCTTCACCAAGATACGCAGTATTTT. It specifies CASSLRGHLHQDTQYF.

This clonotype occurred many times. V and J are TRBV6-1 and TRBJ1-4; D not certain. V was pared by 0 bases and J by 7 bases, with 0 bases between. This CDR3 region has 11 residues. CDR1 and CDR2 from the germline V gene are MNHNS and SASEGT. Written as DNA, the CDR3 is TGTGCCAGCAGTGAAGCTGAAAAACTGTTTTTT. It translates to CASSEAEKLFF.

This clonotype was counted a few times. J is TRBJ1-1 and V is TRBV25-1; D is ambiguous. CDR3 length: 12 amino acids. V was shortened by 1 base and J by 5 bases, with 5 bases between the two germline ends. Germline CDR1 reads MGHDK; CDR2 reads SYGVNS. This CDR3 is CASSEWATEAFF. The CDR3 DNA reads TGTGCCAGCAGTGAATGGGCAACTGAAGCTTTCTTT.

The rearrangement links TRBV18 to TRBJ2-3; D not resolved. Germline V CDR1 and CDR2: KGHSH, LQKENI. Trimming stripped 6 bases from V and 1 base from J, with 14 bases between. The CDR3 is 15 residues long. The CDR3: CASSLSLEGTDTQYF. The DNA of the CDR3 is TGTGCCAGCTCTCTATCGCTTGAGGGCACAGATACGCAGTATTTT.

This clonotype was seen a few times. The chain combines TRBV6-1 with TRBJ2-3, with 7 nucleotides matching TRBD2. The germline V gene has CDR1 MNHNS and CDR2 SASEGT. This CDR3 comprises 16 residues. V dropped 6 bases and J dropped 1; count of bases not matched to a gene: 10. The CDR3 sequence: CASRRRDYPGTDTQYF. The CDR3 nucleotides read TGTGCCAGCAGGCGACGGGACTACCCAGGCACAGATACGCAGTATTTT.

This clonotype was detected many times. The gene calls are TRBV28 and TRBJ2-7; D may be TRBD1 or TRBD2 (5 bases each). The CDR3 contains 17 residues. V lost 5 bases, J lost 2 bases, and 22 bases lay in between. Looked up from germline, CDR1 is MDHEN and CDR2 is SYDVKM. CDR3 sequence reads: CASSHGTSLPGAYEQYF. CDR3 in DNA: TGTGCCAGCAGTCATGGGACCTCCCTCCCCGGTGCCTACGAGCAGTACTTC.